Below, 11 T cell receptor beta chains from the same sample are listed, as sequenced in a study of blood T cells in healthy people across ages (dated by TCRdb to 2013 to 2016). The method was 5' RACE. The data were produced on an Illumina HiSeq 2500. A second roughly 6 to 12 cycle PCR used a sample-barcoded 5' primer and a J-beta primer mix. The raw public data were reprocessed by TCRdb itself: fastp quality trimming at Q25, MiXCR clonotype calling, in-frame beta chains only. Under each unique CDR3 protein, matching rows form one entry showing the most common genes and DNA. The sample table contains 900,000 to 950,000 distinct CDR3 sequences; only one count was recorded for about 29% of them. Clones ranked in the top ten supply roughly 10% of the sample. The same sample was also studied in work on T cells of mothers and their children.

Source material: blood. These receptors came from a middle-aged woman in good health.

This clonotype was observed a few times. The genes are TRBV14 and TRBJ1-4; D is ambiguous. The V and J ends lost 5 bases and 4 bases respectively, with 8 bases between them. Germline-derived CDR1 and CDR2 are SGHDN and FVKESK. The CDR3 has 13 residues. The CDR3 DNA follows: TGTGCCAGCAGCGGCGGGCTTAATGAAAAACTGTTTTTT. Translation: CASSGGLNEKLFF.

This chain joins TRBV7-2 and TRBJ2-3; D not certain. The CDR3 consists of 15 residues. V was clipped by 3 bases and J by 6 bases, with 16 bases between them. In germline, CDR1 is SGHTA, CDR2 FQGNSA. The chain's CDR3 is CASSLNRATSDTQYF. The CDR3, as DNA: TGTGCCAGCAGCTTGAACCGGGCTACGTCCGATACGCAGTATTTT.

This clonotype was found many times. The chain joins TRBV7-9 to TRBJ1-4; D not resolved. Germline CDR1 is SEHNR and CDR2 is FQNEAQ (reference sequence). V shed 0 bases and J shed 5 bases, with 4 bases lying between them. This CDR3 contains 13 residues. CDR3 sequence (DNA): TGTGCCAGCAGCTTAGCATCGAATGAAAAACTGTTTTTT. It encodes CASSLASNEKLFF. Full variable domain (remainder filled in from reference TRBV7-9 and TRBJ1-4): DTGVSQNPRHKITKRGQNVTFRCDPISEHNRLYWYRQTLGQGPEFLTYFQNEAQLEKSRLLSDRFSAERPKGSFSTLEIQRTEQGDSAMYLCASSLASNEKLFFGSGTQLSVL.

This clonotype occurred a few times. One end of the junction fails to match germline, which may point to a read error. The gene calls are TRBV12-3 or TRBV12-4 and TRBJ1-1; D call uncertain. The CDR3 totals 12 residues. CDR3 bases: TGTGCCCGCAGTTTTCCGGGGACTGAAGCTTTCTTT. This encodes CARSFPGTEAFF.

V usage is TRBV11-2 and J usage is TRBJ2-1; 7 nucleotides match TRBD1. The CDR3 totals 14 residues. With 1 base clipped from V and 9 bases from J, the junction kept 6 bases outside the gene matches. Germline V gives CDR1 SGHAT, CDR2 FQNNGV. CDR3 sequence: CASSLGQGKLEQFF. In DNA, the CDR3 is TGTGCCAGCAGCTTAGGACAGGGTAAGCTTGAGCAGTTCTTC.

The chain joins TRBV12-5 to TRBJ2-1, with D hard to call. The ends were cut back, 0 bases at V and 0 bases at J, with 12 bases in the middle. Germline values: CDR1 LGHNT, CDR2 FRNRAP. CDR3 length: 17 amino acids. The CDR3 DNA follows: TGTGCTAGTGGTTTGGTACTCGGCAGCAGCTCCTACAATGAGCAGTTCTTC. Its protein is CASGLVLGSSSYNEQFF.

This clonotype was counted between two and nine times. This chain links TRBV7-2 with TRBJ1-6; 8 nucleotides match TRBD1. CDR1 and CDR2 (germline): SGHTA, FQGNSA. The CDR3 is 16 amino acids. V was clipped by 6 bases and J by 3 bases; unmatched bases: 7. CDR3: CASRKDREFYNSPLHF. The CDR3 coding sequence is TGTGCCAGCAGAAAGGACAGGGAGTTCTATAATTCACCCCTCCACTTT.

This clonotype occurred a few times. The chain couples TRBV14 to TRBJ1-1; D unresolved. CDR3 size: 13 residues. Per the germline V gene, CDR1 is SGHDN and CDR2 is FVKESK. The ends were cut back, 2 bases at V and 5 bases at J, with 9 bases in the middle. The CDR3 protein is CASSQYLQTEAFF. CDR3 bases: TGTGCCAGCAGCCAATATCTACAGACTGAAGCTTTCTTT.

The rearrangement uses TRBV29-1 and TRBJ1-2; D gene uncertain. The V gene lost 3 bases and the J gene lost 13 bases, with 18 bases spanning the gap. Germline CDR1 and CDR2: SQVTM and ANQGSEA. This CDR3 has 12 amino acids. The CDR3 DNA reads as TGCAGCGTTGACCCCGACAAGGATATCAGCACCTTC. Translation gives CSVDPDKDISTF.

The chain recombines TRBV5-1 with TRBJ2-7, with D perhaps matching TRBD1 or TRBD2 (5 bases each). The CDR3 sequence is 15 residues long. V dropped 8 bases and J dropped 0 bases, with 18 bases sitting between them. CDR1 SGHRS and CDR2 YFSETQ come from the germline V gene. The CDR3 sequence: CARAGTTGSSYEQYF. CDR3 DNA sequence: TGCGCCAGGGCCGGGACGACGGGGAGCTCCTACGAGCAGTACTTC.

CDR3 region: CSARDPKTGKGWPDGYTF. In DNA form, the CDR3 reads TGCAGTGCTAGAGATCCCAAGACAGGAAAAGGTTGGCCGGATGGCTACACCTTC. The V gene is TRBV20-1, the J gene TRBJ1-2, with D tentatively TRBD1 (6 bases). The CDR3 totals 18 residues. V lost 0 bases, J lost 6 bases, and 26 bases lay in between. Germline CDR1 is DFQATT and CDR2 is SNEGSKA (reference sequence).